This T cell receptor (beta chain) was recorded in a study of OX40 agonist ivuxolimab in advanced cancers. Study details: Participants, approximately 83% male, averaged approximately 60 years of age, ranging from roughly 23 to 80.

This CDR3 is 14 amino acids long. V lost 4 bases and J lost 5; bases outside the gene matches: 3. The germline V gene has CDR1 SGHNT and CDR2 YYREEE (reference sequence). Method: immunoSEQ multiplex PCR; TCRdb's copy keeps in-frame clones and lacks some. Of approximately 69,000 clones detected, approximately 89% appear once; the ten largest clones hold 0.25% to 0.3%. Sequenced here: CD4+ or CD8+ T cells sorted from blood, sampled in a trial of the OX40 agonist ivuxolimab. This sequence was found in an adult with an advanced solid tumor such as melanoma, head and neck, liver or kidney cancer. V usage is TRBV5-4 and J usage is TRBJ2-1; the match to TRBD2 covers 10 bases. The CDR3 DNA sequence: TGTGCCAGCAGCCGGACTAGCGGTAACAATGAGCAGTTCTTC. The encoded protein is CASSRTSGNNEQFF.